Listed below are T cell receptor beta chains from one sample, sequenced in a study of beta chain features in type 1 diabetes. The repertoire was sequenced with immunoSEQ multiplex PCR; TCRdb's copy has only in-frame clones and lacks some. This sample has roughly 100,000 clones, with under 30% found just once. Specimen: central memory CD4+ T cells from blood. All receptors derive from a woman aged 18-29 years with type 1 diabetes. The CDR3 runs from the conserved cysteine through the conserved F or W. The D gene is left open where the match is weak. Size is omitted from some rows. Given values are once, few, many or a class for expanded clones.

V: TRBV5-1; J: TRBJ2-2; D: NA; length: 16; size: NA; DNA: TGCGCCAGCAGCTTGCAAAGCGGCCCGAACACCGGGGAGCTGTTTTTT; CDR3: CASSLQSGPNTGELFF
V: TRBV5-1; J: TRBJ2-4; D: NA; length: 15; size: few; DNA: TGCGCCAGCAGCTTGGTGGGGGCCTCTCAGAACATTCAGTACTTC; CDR3: CASSLVGASQNIQYF
V: TRBV30; J: TRBJ2-1; D: TRBD1; length: 12; size: NA; DNA: TGTGCCTGGAGTTCAGGGGGCCATGAGCAGTTCTTC; CDR3: CAWSSGGHEQFF
V: TRBV4-1; J: TRBJ2-3; D: TRBD2; length: 15; size: NA; DNA: TGCGCCAGCAGCCAAACGGTGGGAGGGCCAGATACGCAGTATTTT; CDR3: CASSQTVGGPDTQYF
V: TRBV18; J: TRBJ2-3; D: TRBD2; length: 14; size: NA; DNA: TGTGCCAGCTCACCTACTAGCGGCACAGATACGCAGTATTTT; CDR3: CASSPTSGTDTQYF
V: TRBV12-5; J: TRBJ1-2; D: NA; length: 13; size: NA; DNA: TGTGCTAGTGGTTTGGTACTTAACTATGGCTACACCTTC; CDR3: CASGLVLNYGYTF
V: TRBV10-3; J: TRBJ2-1; D: TRBD2; length: 16; size: NA; DNA: TGTGCCATCAGTGAGTCGACTAGCGGGAGGAACAATGAGCAGTTCTTC; CDR3: CAISESTSGRNNEQFF
V: TRBV18; J: TRBJ1-5; D: TRBD1; length: 15; size: few; DNA: TGTGCCAGCTCACCGGGACAGCTTAGCAATCAGCCCCAGCATTTT; CDR3: CASSPGQLSNQPQHF
V: TRBV10-2; J: TRBJ1-2; D: TRBD1; length: 15; size: NA; DNA: TGCGCCAGCAGTGAGGAGACAGGGGGATACTATGGCTACACCTTC; CDR3: CASSEETGGYYGYTF
V: TRBV20-1; J: TRBJ1-1; D: NA; length: 11; size: few; DNA: TGCAGTGCTAGGGGTGAGGCTGAAGCTTTCTTT; CDR3: CSARGEAEAFF
V: TRBV2; J: TRBJ1-1; D: NA; length: 14; size: few; DNA: TGTGCCAGCACGTGGGCAGGGGCCCCCACTGAAGCTTTCTTT; CDR3: CASTWAGAPTEAFF
V: TRBV10-1; J: TRBJ2-7; D: TRBD2; length: 14; size: NA; DNA: TGCGCCAGCAGTGAAGCGGGAGGTAGGTACGAGCAGTACTTC; CDR3: CASSEAGGRYEQYF
V: TRBV18; J: TRBJ2-7; D: TRBD1; length: 16; size: few; DNA: TGTGCCAGCTCTCTAGGGACCGGGAACAGGGGACACGAGCAGTACTTC; CDR3: CASSLGTGNRGHEQYF
V: TRBV11-2; J: TRBJ2-2; D: NA; length: 14; size: few; DNA: TGTGCCAGCAGCTTAGGACAGGTGACCGGGGAGCTGTTTTTT; CDR3: CASSLGQVTGELFF
V: TRBV30; J: TRBJ2-7; D: NA; length: 13; size: NA; DNA: TGTGCCTGGAGTGATGGGGGGTGGGGGGAGCAGTACTTC; CDR3: CAWSDGGWGEQYF
V: TRBV28; J: TRBJ2-1; D: TRBD2; length: 15; size: NA; DNA: TGTGCCAGCAGTTTCGGGGTAGCGGGAGTACGGGAGCAGTTCTTC; CDR3: CASSFGVAGVREQFF
V: TRBV19; J: TRBJ1-1; D: TRBD1; length: 14; size: few; DNA: TGTGCCAGTAAATGGGGACAGGAGAACACTGAAGCTTTCTTT; CDR3: CASKWGQENTEAFF
V: TRBV30; J: TRBJ2-2; D: NA; length: 13; size: NA; DNA: TGTGCCTGGACGGCCGGGTTCACCGGGGAGCTGTTTTTT; CDR3: CAWTAGFTGELFF
V: TRBV2; J: TRBJ2-3; D: TRBD2; length: 15; size: NA; DNA: TGTGCCAGCAGTGGGACTAGCCTTCGCACAGATACGCAGTATTTT; CDR3: CASSGTSLRTDTQYF
V: TRBV6-1; J: TRBJ2-3; D: TRBD2; length: 15; size: few; DNA: TGTGCCAGCTCCGCTAGCGGCCGTAGCACAGATACGCAGTATTTT; CDR3: CASSASGRSTDTQYF
V: TRBV18; J: TRBJ1-1; D: NA; length: 14; size: NA; DNA: TGTGCCAGCCAAACAGGGAACAGGAACACTGAAGCTTTCTTT; CDR3: CASQTGNRNTEAFF
V: TRBV4-1; J: TRBJ1-2; D: NA; length: 15; size: NA; DNA: TGCGCCAGCAGCCAAGAACCCCAGGGATCCTATGGCTACACCTTC; CDR3: CASSQEPQGSYGYTF
V: TRBV6-1; J: TRBJ2-5; D: TRBD1; length: 14; size: NA; DNA: TGTGCCAGCAGTGGACAACAGGGGATAGAGACCCAGTACTTC; CDR3: CASSGQQGIETQYF
V: TRBV5-4; J: TRBJ1-2; D: NA; length: 13; size: few; DNA: TGTGCCAGCAGCCTCCAGGGGAACTATGGCTACACCTTC; CDR3: CASSLQGNYGYTF